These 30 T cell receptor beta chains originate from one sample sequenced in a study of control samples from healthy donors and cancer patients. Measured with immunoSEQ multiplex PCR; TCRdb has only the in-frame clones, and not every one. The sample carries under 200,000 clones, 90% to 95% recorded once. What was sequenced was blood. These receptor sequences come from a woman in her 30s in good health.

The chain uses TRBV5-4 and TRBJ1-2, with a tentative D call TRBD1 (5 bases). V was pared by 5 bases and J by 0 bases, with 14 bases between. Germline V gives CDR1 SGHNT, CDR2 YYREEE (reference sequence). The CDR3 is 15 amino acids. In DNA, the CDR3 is TGTGCCAGCAGTACCATCGGGGGAGCTAACTATGGCTACACCTTC. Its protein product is CASSTIGGANYGYTF. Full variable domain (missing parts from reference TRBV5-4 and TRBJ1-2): ETGVTQSPTHLIKTRGQQVTLRCSSQSGHNTVSWYQQALGQGPQFIFQYYREEENGRGNFPPRFSGLQFPNYSSELNVNALELDDSALYLCASSTIGGANYGYTFGSGTRLTVV.

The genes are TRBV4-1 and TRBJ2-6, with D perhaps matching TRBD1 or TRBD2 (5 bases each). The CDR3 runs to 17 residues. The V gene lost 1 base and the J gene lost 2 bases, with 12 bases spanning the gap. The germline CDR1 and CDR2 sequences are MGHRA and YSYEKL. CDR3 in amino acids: CASSQVLEGPGANVLTF. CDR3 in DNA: TGCGCCAGCAGCCAAGTCCTCGAGGGGCCTGGGGCCAACGTCCTGACTTTC.

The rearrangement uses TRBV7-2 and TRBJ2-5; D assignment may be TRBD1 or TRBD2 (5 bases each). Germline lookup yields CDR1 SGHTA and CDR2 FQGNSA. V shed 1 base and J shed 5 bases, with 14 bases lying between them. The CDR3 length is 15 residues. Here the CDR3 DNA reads TGTGCCAGCAGCTTAGGGGGGAATCCAGGGGAGACCCAGTACTTC. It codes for CASSLGGNPGETQYF.

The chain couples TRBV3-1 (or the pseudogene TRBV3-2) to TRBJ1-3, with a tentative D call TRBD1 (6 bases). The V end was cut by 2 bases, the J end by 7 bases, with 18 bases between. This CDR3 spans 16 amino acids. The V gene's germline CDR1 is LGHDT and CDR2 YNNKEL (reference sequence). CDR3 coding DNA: TGTGCCAGCAGCCAAACGGGGGCAGGGGATCGGAACACCATATATTTT. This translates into CASSQTGAGDRNTIYF.

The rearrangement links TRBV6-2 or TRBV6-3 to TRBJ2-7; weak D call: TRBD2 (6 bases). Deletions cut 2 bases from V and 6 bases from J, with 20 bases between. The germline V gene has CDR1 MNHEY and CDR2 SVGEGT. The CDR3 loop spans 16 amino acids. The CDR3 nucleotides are TGTGCCAGCAGTTACGGGTCTTACGGGAGCTCGGGCGAGCAGTACTTC. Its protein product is CASSYGSYGSSGEQYF.

This CDR3 reads CASSFAGRSNQPQHF. Written as DNA, the CDR3 is TGTGCCAGCAGCTTCGCAGGGAGGAGCAATCAGCCCCAGCATTTT. V usage is TRBV7-3 and J usage is TRBJ1-5; D is perhaps TRBD1 (5 bases). Germline values: CDR1 SGHTA, CDR2 FQGTGA. V was trimmed by 3 bases and J by 1 base, leaving 10 bases between them. CDR3 size: 15 residues.

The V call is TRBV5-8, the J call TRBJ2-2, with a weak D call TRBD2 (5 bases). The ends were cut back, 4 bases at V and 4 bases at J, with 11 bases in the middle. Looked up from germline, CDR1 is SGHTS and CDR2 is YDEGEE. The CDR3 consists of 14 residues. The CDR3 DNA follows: TGTGCCAGCAGCCGCGGACTGATCACCGGGGAGCTGTTTTTT. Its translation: CASSRGLITGELFF.

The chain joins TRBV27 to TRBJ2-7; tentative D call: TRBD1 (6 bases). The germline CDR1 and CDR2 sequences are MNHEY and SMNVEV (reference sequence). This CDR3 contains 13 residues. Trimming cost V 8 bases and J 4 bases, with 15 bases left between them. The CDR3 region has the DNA TGTGCCAGCGGGGGCACTACTATATACGAGCAGTACTTC. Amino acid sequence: CASGGTTIYEQYF.

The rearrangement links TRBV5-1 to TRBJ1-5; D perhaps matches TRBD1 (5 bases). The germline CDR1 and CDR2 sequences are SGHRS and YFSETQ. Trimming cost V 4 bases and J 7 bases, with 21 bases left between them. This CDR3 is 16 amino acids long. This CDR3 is CASSRPIWEGTQPQHF. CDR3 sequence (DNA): TGCGCCAGCAGCCGACCCATCTGGGAAGGGACGCAGCCCCAGCATTTT.

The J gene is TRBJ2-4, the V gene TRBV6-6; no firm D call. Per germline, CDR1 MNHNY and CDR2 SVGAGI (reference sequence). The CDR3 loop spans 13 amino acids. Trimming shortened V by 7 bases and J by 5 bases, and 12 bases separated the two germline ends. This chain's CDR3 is CASKTGRENIQYF. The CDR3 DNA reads TGTGCCAGCAAAACCGGACGGGAAAACATTCAGTACTTC.

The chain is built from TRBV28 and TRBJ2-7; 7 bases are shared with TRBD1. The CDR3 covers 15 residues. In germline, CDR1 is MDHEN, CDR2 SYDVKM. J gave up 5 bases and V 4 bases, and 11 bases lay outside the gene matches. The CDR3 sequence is CASSSGTDKTDEQYF. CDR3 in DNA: TGTGCCAGCAGTTCCGGGACAGACAAAACCGACGAGCAGTACTTC.

CDR3 nucleotide sequence: TGTGCCAGCAGCGGAGAGCGGGTTAGCTCCTACAATGAGCAGTTCTTC. It specifies CASSGERVSSYNEQFF. The V gene is TRBV7-6, the J gene TRBJ2-1, with D possibly being TRBD2 (6 bases). Germline V gene lookup returns CDR1 SGHVS and CDR2 FNYEAQ. V was cut by 5 bases and J by 0 bases, with 14 bases left in between. This CDR3 comprises 16 residues.

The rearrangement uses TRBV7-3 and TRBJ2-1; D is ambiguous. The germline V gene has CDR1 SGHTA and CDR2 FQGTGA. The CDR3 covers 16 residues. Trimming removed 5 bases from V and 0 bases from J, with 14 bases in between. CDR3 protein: CASSPSIKSSYNEQFF. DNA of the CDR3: TGTGCCAGCAGCCCCTCCATCAAAAGCTCCTACAATGAGCAGTTCTTC.

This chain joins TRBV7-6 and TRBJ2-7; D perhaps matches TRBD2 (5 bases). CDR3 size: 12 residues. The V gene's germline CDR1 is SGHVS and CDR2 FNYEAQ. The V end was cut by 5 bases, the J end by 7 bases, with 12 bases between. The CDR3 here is CASSRVSGEQYF. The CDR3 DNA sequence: TGTGCCAGCAGCCGAGTGTCGGGGGAGCAGTACTTC. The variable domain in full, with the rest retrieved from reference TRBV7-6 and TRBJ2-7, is GAGVSQSPRYKVTKRGQDVALRCDPISGHVSLYWYRQALGQGPEFLTYFNYEAQQDKSGLPNDRFSAERPEGSISTLTIQRTEQRDSAMYRCASSRVSGEQYFGPGTRLTVT.

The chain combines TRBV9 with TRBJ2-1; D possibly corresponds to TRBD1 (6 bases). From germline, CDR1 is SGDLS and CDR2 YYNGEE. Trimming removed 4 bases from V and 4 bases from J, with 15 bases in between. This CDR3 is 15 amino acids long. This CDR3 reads CASSPPPGEYNEQFF. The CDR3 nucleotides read TGTGCCAGCAGCCCCCCCCCAGGGGAGTACAATGAGCAGTTCTTC.

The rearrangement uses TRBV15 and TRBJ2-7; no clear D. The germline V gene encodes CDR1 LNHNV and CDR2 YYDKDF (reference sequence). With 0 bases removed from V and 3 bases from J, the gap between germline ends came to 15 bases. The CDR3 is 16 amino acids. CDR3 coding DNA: TGTGCCACCAGCAGAGATATCGGCCGGGCGGACTACGAGCAGTACTTC. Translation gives CATSRDIGRADYEQYF.

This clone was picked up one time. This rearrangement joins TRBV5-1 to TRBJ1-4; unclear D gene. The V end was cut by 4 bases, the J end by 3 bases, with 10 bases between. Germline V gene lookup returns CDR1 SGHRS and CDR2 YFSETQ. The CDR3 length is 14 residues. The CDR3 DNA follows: TGCGCCAGCAGCCCCAGAGAGCCTAATGAAAAACTGTTTTTT. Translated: CASSPREPNEKLFF.

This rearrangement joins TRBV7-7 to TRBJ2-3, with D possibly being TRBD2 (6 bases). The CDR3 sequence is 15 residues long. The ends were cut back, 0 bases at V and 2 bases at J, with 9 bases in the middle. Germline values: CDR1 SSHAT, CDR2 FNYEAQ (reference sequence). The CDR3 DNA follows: TGTGCCAGCAGCTTAGCGGGGGGAACCACAGATACGCAGTATTTT. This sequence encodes CASSLAGGTTDTQYF. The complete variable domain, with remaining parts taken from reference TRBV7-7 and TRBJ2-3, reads GAGVSQSPRYKVTKRGQDVTLRCDPISSHATLYWYQQALGQGPEFLTYFNYEAQPDKSGLPSDRFSAERPEGSISTLTIQRTEQRDSAMYRCASSLAGGTTDTQYFGPGTRLTVL.

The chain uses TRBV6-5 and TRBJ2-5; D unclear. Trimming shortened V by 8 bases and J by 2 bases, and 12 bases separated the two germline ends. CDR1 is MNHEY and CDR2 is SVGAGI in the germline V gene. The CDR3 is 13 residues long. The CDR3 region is CASSPQSQETQYF. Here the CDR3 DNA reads TGTGCCAGCTCCCCACAATCTCAAGAGACCCAGTACTTC.

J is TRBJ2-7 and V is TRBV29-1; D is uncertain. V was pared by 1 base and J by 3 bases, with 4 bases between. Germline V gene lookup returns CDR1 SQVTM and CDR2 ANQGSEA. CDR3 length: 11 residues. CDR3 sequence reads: CSVEGSYEQYF. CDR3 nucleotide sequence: TGCAGCGTTGAAGGCAGCTACGAGCAGTACTTC.

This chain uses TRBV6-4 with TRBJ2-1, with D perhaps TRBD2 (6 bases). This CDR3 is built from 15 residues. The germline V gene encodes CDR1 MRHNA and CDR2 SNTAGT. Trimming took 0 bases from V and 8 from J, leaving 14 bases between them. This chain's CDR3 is CASSDSASVVDEQFF. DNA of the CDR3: TGTGCCAGCAGTGACTCCGCTAGCGTCGTCGATGAGCAGTTCTTC.

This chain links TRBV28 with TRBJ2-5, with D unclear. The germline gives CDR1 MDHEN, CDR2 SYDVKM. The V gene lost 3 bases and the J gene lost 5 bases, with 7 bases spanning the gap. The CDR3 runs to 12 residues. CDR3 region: CASSFTSETQYF. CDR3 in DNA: TGTGCCAGCAGTTTTACCTCGGAGACCCAGTACTTC.

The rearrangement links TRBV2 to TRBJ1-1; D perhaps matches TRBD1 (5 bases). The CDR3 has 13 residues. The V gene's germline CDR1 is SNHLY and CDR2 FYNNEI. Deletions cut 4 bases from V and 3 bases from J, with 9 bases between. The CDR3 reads CASSAGDDTEAFF. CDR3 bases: TGTGCCAGCAGTGCCGGGGACGACACTGAAGCTTTCTTT.

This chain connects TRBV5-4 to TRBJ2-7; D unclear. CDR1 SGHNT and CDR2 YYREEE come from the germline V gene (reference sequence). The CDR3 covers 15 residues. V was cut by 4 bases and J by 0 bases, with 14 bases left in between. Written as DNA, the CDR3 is TGTGCCAGCAGCCTCTTTGACCGGAGCTCCTACGAGCAGTACTTC. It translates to CASSLFDRSSYEQYF.

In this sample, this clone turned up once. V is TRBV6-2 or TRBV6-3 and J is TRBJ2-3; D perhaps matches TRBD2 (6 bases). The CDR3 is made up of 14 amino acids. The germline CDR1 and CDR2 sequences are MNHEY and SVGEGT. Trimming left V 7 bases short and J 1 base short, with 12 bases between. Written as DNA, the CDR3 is TGTGCCAGCAACCCAGGCGGGGGCACAGATACGCAGTATTTT. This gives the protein CASNPGGGTDTQYF.

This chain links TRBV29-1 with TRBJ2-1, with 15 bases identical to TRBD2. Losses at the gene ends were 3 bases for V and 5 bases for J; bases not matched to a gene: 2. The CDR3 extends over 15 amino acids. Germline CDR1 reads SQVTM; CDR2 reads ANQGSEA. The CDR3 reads CSVEWTSGRDNEQFF. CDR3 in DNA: TGCAGCGTTGAGTGGACTAGCGGGAGGGACAATGAGCAGTTCTTC.

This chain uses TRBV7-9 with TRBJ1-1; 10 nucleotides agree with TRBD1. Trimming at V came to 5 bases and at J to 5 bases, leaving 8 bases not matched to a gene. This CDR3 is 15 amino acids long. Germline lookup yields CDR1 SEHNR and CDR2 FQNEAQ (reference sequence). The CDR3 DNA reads TGTGCCAGCAGCCCGACCGGGACAGGGGAGACTGAAGCTTTCTTT. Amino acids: CASSPTGTGETEAFF.

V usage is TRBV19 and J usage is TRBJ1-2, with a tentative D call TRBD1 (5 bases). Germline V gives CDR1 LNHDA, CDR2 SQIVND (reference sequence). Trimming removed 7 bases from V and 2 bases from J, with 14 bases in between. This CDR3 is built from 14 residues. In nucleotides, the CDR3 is TGTGCCAGTACCCGTGGAGAGGGGAACTATGGCTACACCTTC. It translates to CASTRGEGNYGYTF. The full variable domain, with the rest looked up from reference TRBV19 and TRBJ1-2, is DGGITQSPKYLFRKEGQNVTLSCEQNLNHDAMYWYRQDPGQGLRLIYYSQIVNDFQKGDIAEGYSVSREKKESFPLTVTSAQKNPTAFYLCASTRGEGNYGYTFGSGTRLTVV.

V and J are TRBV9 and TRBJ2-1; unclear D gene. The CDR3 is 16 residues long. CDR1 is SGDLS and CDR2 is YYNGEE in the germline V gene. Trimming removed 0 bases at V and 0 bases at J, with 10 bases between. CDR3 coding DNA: TGTGCCAGCAGCGTAGCAGAATGGACCTCCTACAATGAGCAGTTCTTC. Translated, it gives CASSVAEWTSYNEQFF.

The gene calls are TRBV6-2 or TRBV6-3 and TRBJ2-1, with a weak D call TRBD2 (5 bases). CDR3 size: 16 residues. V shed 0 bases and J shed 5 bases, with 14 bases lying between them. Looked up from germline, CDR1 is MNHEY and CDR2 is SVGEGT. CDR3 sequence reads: CASSYSSSGLNNEQFF. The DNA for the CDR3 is TGTGCCAGCAGTTACTCGTCGAGCGGTCTCAACAATGAGCAGTTCTTC.